Presented here are 10 T cell receptor beta chains from one specimen sequenced in a study of blood T cells in healthy people across ages. Then a second PCR, running about 7 to 11 cycles, was carried out with a sample-barcoded 5' primer and a J-beta primer mix. TCRdb re-derived calls from the 5' RACE reads in MiXCR, one entry per CDR3 protein. The data hold more than 800,000 distinct CDR3 sequences, with more than 25% observed a single time. The sequencing sample was made of blood. These receptors were taken from an elderly woman in good health.

There are many counts of this clonotype. The chain has TRBV6-2 or TRBV6-3 and TRBJ1-2, with D possibly being TRBD1 (5 bases). There are 15 residues in the CDR3. Trimming cost V 0 bases and J 2 bases, with 10 bases left between them. Germline V CDR1 and CDR2: MNHEY, SVGEGT. The CDR3, as DNA: TGTGCCAGCAGTTACTCCGGGGCCTCCAACTATGGCTACACCTTC. Residues: CASSYSGASNYGYTF.

The V and J genes are TRBV7-9 and TRBJ2-3; D unclear. This CDR3 region has 14 residues. Looked up from germline, CDR1 is SEHNR and CDR2 is FQNEAQ (reference sequence). Trimming took 5 bases from V and 6 from J, leaving 15 bases between them. The CDR3 sequence is CASSLHLSADTQYF. CDR3 bases: TGTGCCAGCAGCCTCCATCTTTCAGCGGATACGCAGTATTTT.

As concerns this clonotype: A much more abundant neighbour one base away suggests this may be a read error. The gene calls are TRBV3-1 and TRBJ1-6, with 7 bases lining up with TRBD1. Per the germline V gene, CDR1 is LGHDT and CDR2 is YNNKEL (reference sequence). CDR3 length equals 16 residues. The CDR3 DNA reads as TGTACCAGCAGCCACTCCAGGAGGGGGCCGAGCTCACCCCTCCACTTT. This sequence encodes CTSSHSRRGPSSPLHF.

The chain uses TRBV6-5 and TRBJ2-4, with TRBD1 as a possible D gene (6 bases). Deletions cut 5 bases from V and 7 bases from J, with 15 bases between. In germline, CDR1 is MNHEY, CDR2 SVGAGI. The CDR3 length is 14 residues. CDR3 in DNA: TGTGCCAGCAGTCCGCCCGGGACAAACAACATTCAGTACTTC. Translating gives CASSPPGTNNIQYF.

This clonotype has ten or more counts. V gene TRBV7-2 combines with J gene TRBJ2-3, with D possibly TRBD1 on 6 matching bases. From germline, CDR1 is SGHTA and CDR2 FQGNSA. This CDR3 is 16 amino acids long. The V end lost 3 bases, the J end lost 6 bases, and 19 bases lay between the germline ends. CDR3 in amino acids: CASSLTGHSNGDTQYF. The CDR3 DNA reads as TGTGCCAGCAGCTTGACGGGACACTCAAACGGGGATACGCAGTATTTT.

Many counts were recorded for this clonotype. V usage is TRBV4-3 and J usage is TRBJ1-1, with D hard to call. The ends were cut back, 0 bases at V and 1 base at J, with 6 bases in the middle. This CDR3 region has 14 residues. Germline V gives CDR1 LGHNA, CDR2 YSLEER. CDR3 protein: CASSQESRNTEAFF. CDR3 bases: TGCGCCAGCAGCCAAGAGTCTCGGAACACTGAAGCTTTCTTT.

This clonotype was seen many times. V is TRBV5-1 and J is TRBJ2-1; D is unresolved. The CDR3 length is 13 residues. Looked up from germline, CDR1 is SGHRS and CDR2 is YFSETQ. The V and J ends lost 5 bases and 5 bases respectively, with 11 bases between them. The CDR3 loop is CASRVGWDNEQFF. CDR3 DNA: TGCGCCAGCAGGGTAGGGTGGGACAATGAGCAGTTCTTC. The full variable domain, its missing parts supplied by reference TRBV5-1 and TRBJ2-1, is KAGVTQTPRYLIKTRGQQVTLSCSPISGHRSVSWYQQTPGQGLQFLFEYFSETQRNKGNFPGRFSGRQFSNSRSEMNVSTLELGDSALYLCASRVGWDNEQFFGPGTRLTVL.

This clonotype showed up many times. The chain links TRBV4-3 to TRBJ1-5, with a weak D call TRBD1 (5 bases). Trimming left V 1 base short and J 0 bases short, with 10 bases between. The CDR3 loop spans 16 amino acids. Germline lookup yields CDR1 LGHNA and CDR2 YSLEER. The CDR3 DNA follows: TGCGCCAGCAGCCAAGGTCTAGGGGCTAGCAATCAGCCCCAGCATTTT. Protein sequence: CASSQGLGASNQPQHF.

V and J are TRBV19 and TRBJ1-1, with D uncertain. V shed 3 bases and J shed 0 bases, with 20 bases lying between them. The germline CDR1 and CDR2 sequences are LNHDA and SQIVND (reference sequence). CDR3 length: 18 residues. The CDR3 loop reads CASSIMGAVSKMNTEAFF. CDR3 coding DNA: TGTGCCAGTAGTATTATGGGAGCGGTGTCAAAAATGAACACTGAAGCTTTCTTT.

In the case of this clonotype: At one end, the junction sequence differs from germline, possibly due to a read error. The rearrangement uses TRBV7-8 and TRBJ1-5; no clear D gene. This CDR3 spans 16 amino acids. CDR1 and CDR2 from the germline V gene are SGHVS and FQNEAQ. CDR3 region: CASSPQRIIRNRPQHF. Written as DNA, the CDR3 is TGTGCCAGCAGCCCCCAAAGGATCATTCGCAATCGGCCCCAGCATTTT.